This T cell receptor (beta chain) was identified during a study of cytomegalovirus exposure and HLA in healthy donors. The CDR3 spans 19 residues. The germline CDR1 and CDR2 sequences are SGHTS and YDEGEE. V lost 4 bases, J lost 0 bases, and 20 bases lay in between. TCRdb keeps only in-frame clones here, not all; method: immunoSEQ multiplex PCR. Of 55,000 to 65,000 clones listed, roughly nine tenths are singletons. A note on this clone: What it binds is not known.

Study conclusions and caveats: There were some public TCRs occurring in many donors, but most TCR sequences were rare.

The sequenced sample consisted of PBMCs. The clonotype comes from a man between 18 and 29 years old in good health and CMV-seronegative. This rearrangement joins TRBV5-8 to TRBJ2-6; the D gene is possibly TRBD2 (5 bases). In DNA, the CDR3 is TGTGCCAGCAGCGCCTGGGAGTCCTCCTTGGGCTCTGGGGCCAACGTCCTGACTTTC. This codes for CASSAWESSLGSGANVLTF.